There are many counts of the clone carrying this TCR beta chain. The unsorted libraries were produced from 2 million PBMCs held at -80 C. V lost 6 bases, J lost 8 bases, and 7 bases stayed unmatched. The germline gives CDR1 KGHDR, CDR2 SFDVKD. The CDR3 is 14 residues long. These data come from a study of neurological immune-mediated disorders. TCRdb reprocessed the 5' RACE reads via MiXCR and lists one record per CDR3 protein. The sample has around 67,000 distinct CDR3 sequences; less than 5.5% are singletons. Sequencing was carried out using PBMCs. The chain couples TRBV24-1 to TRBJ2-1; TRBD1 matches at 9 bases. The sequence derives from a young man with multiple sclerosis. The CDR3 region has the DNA TGTGCCACCAGTAAGGGACAGGGTTGGGATGAGCAGTTCTTC. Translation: CATSKGQGWDEQFF.